The entry that follows covers one TCR beta chain sequence. The antigen remains undetermined. TCRdb's copy holds only in-frame clones and misses some; the assay was immunoSEQ multiplex PCR. The sample consists of about 37,000 clones, more than 70% of them appearing once. These data come from a study of T cells in narcolepsy. General study results and limits: In some patient and control memory CD4+ samples, autoreactive clones were absent.

Sequencing was performed on memory (CD45RA-) CD4+ T cells from blood. The clonotype comes from a human donor in good health.

As DNA, the CDR3 is TGTGCCAGTAGCGTCGGGGGCGGGATCTACGAGCAGTACTTC. It codes for CASSVGGGIYEQYF. V gene TRBV19 combines with J gene TRBJ2-7, with D possibly called TRBD1 or TRBD2 (6 bases each). The CDR3 spans 14 residues. The V end lost 6 bases, the J end lost 3 bases, and 15 bases lay between the germline ends. Germline V lookup: CDR1 LNHDA, CDR2 SQIVND (reference sequence). Drawing the rest from reference TRBV19 and TRBJ2-7, the complete variable domain is DGGITQSPKYLFRKEGQNVTLSCEQNLNHDAMYWYRQDPGQGLRLIYYSQIVNDFQKGDIAEGYSVSREKKESFPLTVTSAQKNPTAFYLCASSVGGGIYEQYFGPGTRLTVT.